This TCR beta chain is from a study of T cells in Graves' hyperthyroidism and ophthalmopathy (dated by TCRdb to the late 2010s). Background for the entire study: To identify TCR V-J signatures that set the groups apart, the researchers used a discovery cohort of 90 to 100 patients, made up of fewer than 50 with Graves' ophthalmopathy and 55 to 65 with stable Graves' hyperthyroidism. According to the paper, TCR Vbeta CDR3 sequencing was carried out on over 130 peripheral blood samples, which came from over 40 ophthalmopathy, fewer than 80 hyperthyroidism and approximately 17 progressor patients. In addition, the study compared T-cell repertoires in thyroid tissue and in blood from five or six Graves' hyperthyroidism patients. The 95 to 100 discovery patients were randomly divided into training and test sets at a 7:3 ratio. An independent validation cohort of fewer than 20 hyperthyroidism patients and about 15 patients who later progressed to ophthalmopathy tested prospective prediction of ophthalmopathy. After sampling, hyperthyroidism patients received methimazole starting at 30 mg daily, and ophthalmopathy patients received high-dose intravenous methylprednisolone.

Stable Graves' hyperthyroidism was defined as no progression to ophthalmopathy during 18 months of follow-up. Hyperthyroidism patients were aged 18 to 65 years and newly diagnosed, with disease duration of less than 2 months. Any patient with an uncontrolled infection, another autoimmune disease, pregnancy or lactation was excluded. Clinical symptoms, serum thyroxine and TRAb, thyroid ultrasound, and orbital computed tomography formed the basis for the diagnoses. Trizol reagent was used to extract total RNA, and RNA quality was then checked on an Agilent 2100 Bioanalyzer. The investigation overall reported the following: In validation, the model predicted progression to ophthalmopathy with just under 71% sensitivity and approximately 74% specificity, a median of 6.5 months before onset. In cross-validation, a model built on a 13 V-J signature told ophthalmopathy apart from stable hyperthyroidism with just under 90% sensitivity and approximately 81% specificity, and in testing the same model reached 80%/75%. Sample size was not statistically predetermined, and investigators were not blinded to group allocation. Blood samples also contained most of the expanded thyroid clonotypes (frequency above 0.001), which suggests that blood repertoires may reflect thyroid immune responses.

The TCR beta CDR3 regions were amplified from RNA transcripts. The TCR CDR3 was subjected to a first round of RT-PCR using the HTBI primer set and the Qiagen OneStep RT-PCR kit. Libraries were constructed in a second round of multiplex PCR, after which size selection and purification were carried out. Paired-end sequencing of the libraries was performed with 100 bp reads on an Illumina HiSeq2000. The original pipeline was this. Raw data were processed with SOAPnuke, discarding reads with adapters, uncalled bases, mean Phred below 15, or no exact constant-primer or identifier match. High-quality paired reads were merged using COPE v1.2.5, and each unique nucleotide sequence was defined as a clonotype. MiTCR v1.1 was used to align clonotypes to the IMGT TRBV, TRBD and TRBJ reference segments. The analysis included only V-J combinations with a frequency above 0.0001, which together covered 99% to 99.2% of the repertoires. The TCS score was defined as the ratio of F50 (clonal expansion) to E x V (chaos), calculated using BLOSUM62-based TCRdist between CDR3 peptides within each V-J. Welch's t-statistics and random forest reduced 500 to 550 V-J features to 10 to 15, which were used in a naive Bayes classifier (R e1071). The similarity between thyroid and blood repertoires was quantified using the Morisita-Horn index. TCRdb applied fastp at Q25 and MiXCR to the public reads, then kept only in-frame beta chains. Rows are unified per CDR3 protein, each entry keeping the most common DNA and genes. These V and J calls originate from TCRdb's pipeline instead of the authors' own analysis. This sample holds 530,000 or so distinct CDR3 sequences; approximately 44% were observed only once. The ten largest clones take up approximately 8.4% of the sample.

Looking up the germline V gene (reference sequence) yields CDR1 SGHKS and CDR2 YYEKEE. There are 14 amino acids in the CDR3, from cysteine to phenylalanine inclusive. The CDR3 DNA has 42 bases and is translated from base 1. V is pared back by 0 bases and J by 2 bases, with 9 bases lying between the germline termini. This clonotype was seen ten or more times. The target of this receptor is not known. The input lacks base qualities; no much larger clone sits a single base away. The rearrangement joined TRBV5-5 to TRBJ2-7, with the D gene not clear enough to name. The sample comprised peripheral blood or thyroid tissue (not recorded which). This TCR was sampled from a woman under 30 with Graves' hyperthyroidism. The CDR3 reads as follows: CASSLGVVPYEQYF. The base sequence is TGTGCCAGCAGCTTGGGAGTCGTACCCTACGAGCAGTACTTC.